This note documents a single T cell receptor (beta chain) sequence. The CDR3 sequence is 14 residues long. Germline CDR1 is DFQATT and CDR2 is SNEGSKA (reference sequence). After removal of 3 bases from V and 4 bases from J, the junction contained 3 bases not matched to a gene. RNA in amounts of roughly 0.5 to 1 ug was reverse transcribed with random hexamers. TCRdb re-called the immunoSEQ multiplex PCR reads with MiXCR, one entry per CDR3 protein. Among 150,000 to 180,000 distinct CDR3 sequences listed, about 94% were seen once. The sample originates from a study of CD8 T cells in Susac syndrome. CD8+ and CD4+ blood T cells underwent TCR beta sequencing. Through negative isolation, CD4+ and CD8+ T cells were obtained, while TEMRA cells were enriched using FACS.

The rearrangement joins TRBV20-1 to TRBJ2-1, with 10 bases aligning to TRBD2. The sample consisted of CD8+ T cells from PBMCs. The TCR was taken from a human donor with multiple sclerosis. CDR3 bases: TGCAGTGCTAGGCTTAGCGGGGGGTACAATGAGCAGTTCTTC. Translating it yields CSARLSGGYNEQFF.